A selection of T cell receptor beta chains follows, all from one sample in a study of CD8+ T cells in alopecia areata. Generated by immunoSEQ multiplex PCR, the TCRdb table keeps only in-frame clones and is missing some. The sample holds 270,000 or so clones; nearly 60% are singletons and the top ten take about 1.8%. Sample: CD4+ T cells sorted from blood, taken at week 24, from a patient treated with tofacitinib. The receptors here all came from a human donor with alopecia areata. Each CDR3 is given with its conserved first and last residue. The order of the fields is D gene, V gene, clone size, J gene, CDR3 protein, CDR3 DNA. A D gene is named only where the DNA matches it firmly. Clone size, where shown, is once, few, many, or a class for clones that have expanded.

D gene: NA; V gene: TRBV11-1; clone size: NA; J gene: TRBJ2-5; CDR3 protein: CASSFSPETQYF; CDR3 DNA: TGTGCCAGCAGCTTTTCACCAGAGACCCAGTACTTC
D gene: NA; V gene: TRBV7-2; clone size: NA; J gene: TRBJ1-6; CDR3 protein: CASRPKRQTSYNSPLHF; CDR3 DNA: TGTGCCAGCAGACCGAAACGACAGACAAGCTATAATTCACCCCTCCACTTT
D gene: NA; V gene: TRBV6-1; clone size: NA; J gene: TRBJ1-4; CDR3 protein: CASSMAARNEKLFF; CDR3 DNA: TGTGCCAGCAGCATGGCAGCCCGAAATGAAAAACTGTTTTTT
D gene: NA; V gene: TRBV2; clone size: NA; J gene: TRBJ1-1; CDR3 protein: CASSDSTLNTEAFF; CDR3 DNA: TGTGCCAGCAGTGATTCGACATTGAACACTGAAGCTTTCTTT
D gene: TRBD1; V gene: TRBV5-1; clone size: NA; J gene: TRBJ2-5; CDR3 protein: CASTGQGQETQYF; CDR3 DNA: TGCGCCAGCACGGGACAGGGCCAAGAGACCCAGTACTTC
D gene: NA; V gene: TRBV2; clone size: NA; J gene: TRBJ1-2; CDR3 protein: CASSAGWVGYTF; CDR3 DNA: TGTGCCAGCAGTGCCGGCTGGGTTGGCTACACCTTC
D gene: NA; V gene: TRBV2; clone size: NA; J gene: TRBJ1-1; CDR3 protein: CASKAEGFTEAFF; CDR3 DNA: TGTGCCAGCAAGGCCGAAGGTTTCACTGAAGCTTTCTTT
D gene: NA; V gene: TRBV2; clone size: NA; J gene: TRBJ2-5; CDR3 protein: CASSSGTTGATQYF; CDR3 DNA: TGTGCCAGCAGTTCCGGGACTACAGGGGCGACCCAGTACTTC
D gene: TRBD2; V gene: TRBV2; clone size: NA; J gene: TRBJ2-1; CDR3 protein: CASSETSGTYNEQFF; CDR3 DNA: TGTGCCAGCAGCGAGACTAGCGGGACCTACAATGAGCAGTTCTTC
D gene: NA; V gene: TRBV5-4; clone size: NA; J gene: TRBJ2-3; CDR3 protein: CASSLFTDTQYF; CDR3 DNA: TGTGCCAGCAGCTTATTCACAGATACGCAGTATTTT
D gene: NA; V gene: TRBV15; clone size: once; J gene: TRBJ2-3; CDR3 protein: CATSRGRAATDTQYF; CDR3 DNA: TGTGCCACCAGCAGAGGAAGGGCGGCCACAGATACGCAGTATTTT
D gene: TRBD2; V gene: TRBV11-3; clone size: NA; J gene: TRBJ2-3; CDR3 protein: CASSFPGLATDTQYF; CDR3 DNA: TGTGCCAGCAGCTTCCCGGGACTAGCAACGGATACGCAGTATTTT
D gene: NA; V gene: TRBV5-1; clone size: NA; J gene: TRBJ1-1; CDR3 protein: CASSLVGRLNGEAFF; CDR3 DNA: TGCGCCAGCAGCTTGGTTGGACGCTTAAATGGTGAAGCTTTCTTT
D gene: NA; V gene: TRBV5-6; clone size: NA; J gene: TRBJ2-7; CDR3 protein: CASSSGAYEQYF; CDR3 DNA: TGTGCCAGCAGCTCCGGGGCCTACGAGCAGTACTTC
D gene: NA; V gene: TRBV5-1; clone size: NA; J gene: TRBJ2-3; CDR3 protein: CASRDSSTDTQYF; CDR3 DNA: TGCGCCAGTCGGGACTCCTCCACAGATACGCAGTATTTT
D gene: NA; V gene: TRBV30; clone size: NA; J gene: TRBJ2-5; CDR3 protein: CAWRIQETQYF; CDR3 DNA: TGTGCCTGGAGGATCCAAGAGACCCAGTACTTC
D gene: NA; V gene: TRBV29-1; clone size: few; J gene: TRBJ2-1; CDR3 protein: CSAIIWNEQFF; CDR3 DNA: TGCAGCGCGATCATATGGAATGAGCAGTTCTTC
D gene: NA; V gene: TRBV2; clone size: NA; J gene: TRBJ2-3; CDR3 protein: CASSVRDSLDTQYF; CDR3 DNA: TGTGCCAGCAGTGTCCGGGACTCTCTGGATACGCAGTATTTT
D gene: NA; V gene: TRBV6-5; clone size: once; J gene: TRBJ1-2; CDR3 protein: CASRTGQDYGYTF; CDR3 DNA: TGTGCCAGCCGCACAGGGCAAGACTATGGCTACACCTTC
D gene: NA; V gene: TRBV2; clone size: once; J gene: TRBJ2-3; CDR3 protein: CASSEQGGRYTDTQYF; CDR3 DNA: TGTGCCAGCAGTGAACAGGGCGGACGTTACACAGATACGCAGTATTTT
D gene: NA; V gene: TRBV7-2; clone size: NA; J gene: TRBJ1-2; CDR3 protein: CASSLVSRDYGYTF; CDR3 DNA: TGTGCCAGCAGCTTAGTTAGCAGGGACTATGGCTACACCTTC
D gene: TRBD2; V gene: TRBV29-1; clone size: NA; J gene: TRBJ2-3; CDR3 protein: CSTGGGKDGTDTQYF; CDR3 DNA: TGCAGCACCGGGGGGGGAAAAGATGGCACAGATACGCAGTATTTT
D gene: NA; V gene: TRBV9; clone size: NA; J gene: TRBJ1-3; CDR3 protein: CASSVATAGSSGNTIYF; CDR3 DNA: TGTGCCAGCAGCGTAGCTACTGCGGGCTCCTCTGGAAACACCATATATTTT
D gene: TRBD1; V gene: TRBV4-1; clone size: NA; J gene: TRBJ2-7; CDR3 protein: CASSREPLGTVVRRDF; CDR3 DNA: TGCGCCAGCAGCCGGGAACCCCTCGGGACAGTCGTCCGACGGGACTTC
D gene: NA; V gene: TRBV20-1; clone size: NA; J gene: TRBJ2-3; CDR3 protein: CSVGAADTQYF; CDR3 DNA: TGCAGTGTCGGAGCGGCGGATACGCAGTATTTT
D gene: NA; V gene: TRBV7-6; clone size: NA; J gene: TRBJ1-5; CDR3 protein: CASSLKPRGEQPQHF; CDR3 DNA: TGTGCCAGCAGCTTAAAACCCAGGGGTGAGCAGCCCCAGCATTTT
D gene: TRBD1; V gene: TRBV5-1; clone size: few; J gene: TRBJ2-1; CDR3 protein: CASSFDRVINEQFF; CDR3 DNA: TGCGCCAGCAGCTTCGACAGGGTCATCAATGAGCAGTTCTTC
D gene: NA; V gene: TRBV4-2; clone size: NA; J gene: TRBJ2-3; CDR3 protein: CASSQADRTRTDTQYF; CDR3 DNA: TGTGCCAGCAGCCAGGCCGACAGGACCCGCACAGATACGCAGTATTTT
D gene: NA; V gene: TRBV7-2; clone size: NA; J gene: TRBJ2-7; CDR3 protein: CASSRSFRGYEQYF; CDR3 DNA: TGTGCCAGCAGCCGATCTTTCAGGGGTTACGAGCAGTACTTC
D gene: NA; V gene: TRBV30; clone size: NA; J gene: TRBJ1-4; CDR3 protein: CAWSLRQEIEKLFF; CDR3 DNA: TGTGCCTGGAGTCTCCGACAGGAGATTGAAAAACTGTTTTTT
D gene: TRBD1; V gene: TRBV7-3; clone size: once; J gene: TRBJ1-1; CDR3 protein: CASSSTGASNTEAFF; CDR3 DNA: TGTGCCAGCAGCTCCACAGGGGCGTCGAACACTGAAGCTTTCTTT
D gene: NA; V gene: TRBV30; clone size: NA; J gene: TRBJ2-5; CDR3 protein: CAWRRPIETQYF; CDR3 DNA: TGTGCCTGGAGAAGGCCCATAGAGACCCAGTACTTC
D gene: TRBD2; V gene: TRBV30; clone size: NA; J gene: TRBJ2-1; CDR3 protein: CAWSSVGGNEQFF; CDR3 DNA: TGTGCCTGGAGTAGTGTCGGGGGGAATGAGCAGTTCTTC
D gene: TRBD2; V gene: TRBV13; clone size: NA; J gene: TRBJ2-7; CDR3 protein: CASSSEERGGYEQYF; CDR3 DNA: TGTGCCAGCAGCTCTGAAGAGCGGGGGGGCTACGAGCAGTACTTC
D gene: NA; V gene: TRBV27; clone size: NA; J gene: TRBJ2-7; CDR3 protein: CAIRSGTYEQYF; CDR3 DNA: TGTGCCATTCGGTCCGGAACCTACGAGCAGTACTTC
D gene: NA; V gene: TRBV5-1; clone size: few; J gene: TRBJ1-6; CDR3 protein: CASSFGESSYNSPLHF; CDR3 DNA: TGCGCCAGCAGCTTCGGGGAGAGCTCCTATAATTCACCCCTCCACTTT
D gene: NA; V gene: TRBV11-2; clone size: many; J gene: TRBJ2-5; CDR3 protein: CASSLDSQDIVQETQYF; CDR3 DNA: TGTGCCAGCAGCTTAGATTCGCAGGATATCGTCCAAGAGACCCAGTACTTC
D gene: NA; V gene: TRBV5-1; clone size: few; J gene: TRBJ2-1; CDR3 protein: CASSLIGNEQFF; CDR3 DNA: TGCGCCAGCAGCTTGATCGGGAATGAGCAGTTCTTC
D gene: TRBD1; V gene: TRBV5-1; clone size: few; J gene: TRBJ2-2; CDR3 protein: CASSPGTGVTGELFF; CDR3 DNA: TGCGCCAGCAGCCCCGGGACAGGGGTGACCGGGGAGCTGTTTTTT
D gene: TRBD1; V gene: TRBV25-1; clone size: NA; J gene: TRBJ2-7; CDR3 protein: CASSEGDSSYEQYF; CDR3 DNA: TGTGCCAGCAGTGAGGGGGACAGCTCCTACGAGCAGTACTTC
D gene: NA; V gene: TRBV7-3; clone size: NA; J gene: TRBJ2-2; CDR3 protein: CASSRSEGELFF; CDR3 DNA: TGTGCCAGCAGCCGGTCAGAAGGGGAGCTGTTTTTT
D gene: NA; V gene: TRBV7-9; clone size: NA; J gene: TRBJ1-4; CDR3 protein: CASSLVGEKLFF; CDR3 DNA: TGTGCCAGCAGCTTAGTAGGTGAAAAACTGTTTTTT
D gene: TRBD2; V gene: TRBV4-2; clone size: NA; J gene: TRBJ2-5; CDR3 protein: CASSQEASGDLGETQYF; CDR3 DNA: TGTGCCAGCAGCCAAGAGGCTAGCGGGGATCTGGGAGAGACCCAGTACTTC
D gene: NA; V gene: TRBV6-1; clone size: NA; J gene: TRBJ2-5; CDR3 protein: CASSEASLPETQYF; CDR3 DNA: TGTGCCAGCAGTGAAGCGTCCCTGCCGGAGACCCAGTACTTC
D gene: NA; V gene: TRBV28; clone size: few; J gene: TRBJ1-2; CDR3 protein: CASSPGGVYGYTF; CDR3 DNA: TGTGCCAGCAGTCCGGGGGGGGTATATGGCTACACCTTC
D gene: TRBD1; V gene: TRBV5-1; clone size: NA; J gene: TRBJ2-5; CDR3 protein: CASSTGDSQETQYF; CDR3 DNA: TGCGCCAGCAGCACTGGGGACAGCCAAGAGACCCAGTACTTC
D gene: NA; V gene: TRBV28; clone size: NA; J gene: TRBJ2-7; CDR3 protein: CASSLSQGHEQYF; CDR3 DNA: TGTGCCAGCAGCCTCAGTCAGGGACACGAGCAGTACTTC
D gene: TRBD1; V gene: TRBV11-2; clone size: few; J gene: TRBJ2-7; CDR3 protein: CASSQTGARSYEQYF; CDR3 DNA: TGTGCCAGCAGCCAGACAGGGGCGAGGTCCTACGAGCAGTACTTC
D gene: TRBD1; V gene: TRBV27; clone size: few; J gene: TRBJ2-5; CDR3 protein: CASRTGVWETQYF; CDR3 DNA: TGTGCCAGCCGGACAGGGGTGTGGGAGACCCAGTACTTC